This T cell receptor (beta chain) was retrieved from a study of T cell responses to AZD1222 COVID-19 vaccine. Clones were read by immunoSEQ multiplex PCR, and TCRdb kept only the in-frame ones, dropping some. The table shows 120,000 to 150,000 clones, with around 90% occurring only once. Germline V CDR1 and CDR2: SGHTA, FQGNSA. The CDR3 contains 15 residues. The V and J ends lost 7 bases and 0 bases respectively, with 15 bases between them. The input for sequencing was peripheral blood, taken 28 days after the second AZD1222 dose. The receptor was derived from an adult who received the AZD1222 COVID-19 vaccine. This chain connects TRBV7-2 to TRBJ1-2; D is unclear. This CDR3 is CASTSDRIPNYGYTF. CDR3 in DNA: TGTGCCAGCACCTCAGATCGGATTCCTAACTATGGCTACACCTTC.